A selection of T cell receptor beta chains follows, all from one sample in a study of blood T cell repertoires in COVID-19. Repertoires were generated with immunoSEQ multiplex PCR, while TCRdb's copy carries only in-frame clones and drops some. The repertoire holds hundreds of thousands of clones, around 82% seen once, with about 3.6% in the top ten. The source material was peripheral blood. The receptors were gathered from a woman older than 75 with acute or convalescent COVID-19. The CDR3 runs from the conserved cysteine through the conserved F or W. Fields, in order: V gene, D gene, clone size, J gene, CDR3 protein, CDR3 DNA. A D gene is named only where the DNA matches it firmly. Not all rows give a size; the values are once, few, many and, for expanded clones, a class.

>TRBV2|NA|NA|TRBJ1-2
CASSQQGYTF
TGTGCCAGCAGTCAACAGGGCTACACCTTC
>TRBV5-4|NA|NA|TRBJ1-1
CASSLGGRQGGTEAFF
TGTGCCAGCAGCTTGGGGGGGCGTCAGGGCGGCACTGAAGCTTTCTTT
>TRBV29-1|TRBD1|NA|TRBJ1-3
CSVGQGGSGNTIYF
TGCAGCGTTGGACAGGGTGGTTCTGGAAACACCATATATTTT
>TRBV2|NA|once|TRBJ1-1
CASTTGRGNTEAFF
TGTGCCAGCACCACAGGGAGAGGGAACACTGAAGCTTTCTTT
>TRBV12-3/TRBV12-4|TRBD1|NA|TRBJ2-2
CASSSTGPGELFF
TGTGCCAGCAGTTCGACAGGGCCGGGGGAGCTGTTTTTT
>TRBV30|NA|NA|TRBJ1-3
CAWSAAGQFSGNTIYF
TGTGCCTGGAGTGCGGCAGGGCAATTCTCTGGAAACACCATATATTTT
>TRBV3-1/TRBV3-2|NA|NA|TRBJ2-3
CASSQDLGTDTQYF
TGTGCCAGCAGCCAAGACCTAGGCACAGATACGCAGTATTTT
>TRBV28|TRBD2|NA|TRBJ2-3
CASIASGGNLPSDTQYF
TGTGCCAGCATTGCTAGCGGGGGGAATCTACCCTCAGATACGCAGTATTTT
>TRBV5-4|TRBD1|NA|TRBJ2-2
CASSFPGTGSNTGELFF
TGTGCCAGCAGCTTTCCCGGGACAGGGTCGAACACCGGGGAGCTGTTTTTT
>TRBV19|NA|NA|TRBJ1-2
CASSIRQGGYTF
TGTGCCAGTAGTATAAGGCAGGGTGGCTACACCTTC
>TRBV7-2|TRBD2|once|TRBJ2-1
CASSFGLARDEQFF
TGTGCCAGCAGCTTCGGACTAGCACGCGATGAGCAGTTCTTC
>TRBV28|NA|NA|TRBJ1-5
CASRTGGAYSNQPQHF
TGTGCCAGCAGGACTGGGGGGGCGTATAGCAATCAGCCCCAGCATTTT
>TRBV10-3|TRBD2|NA|TRBJ2-1
CAIRDERGRNEQFF
TGTGCCATCAGGGACGAGCGGGGGCGAAATGAGCAGTTCTTC
>TRBV6-1|TRBD1|NA|TRBJ1-2
CASSEADRDYGYTF
TGTGCCAGCAGTGAAGCGGACAGGGACTATGGCTACACCTTC
>TRBV9|TRBD2|NA|TRBJ2-3
CASKWSGESTDTQYF
TGTGCCAGCAAGTGGAGCGGGGAGAGCACAGATACGCAGTATTTT
>TRBV21-1|NA|NA|TRBJ2-1
CASKGTSGLGNEQFF
TGTGCCAGCAAGGGGACTAGCGGTCTCGGGAATGAGCAGTTCTTC
>TRBV7-3|TRBD2|once|TRBJ2-1
CASSQAGAYNEQFF
TGTGCCAGCAGCCAAGCGGGGGCCTACAATGAGCAGTTCTTC
>TRBV19|TRBD1|NA|TRBJ1-1
CASRRGTEMNTEAFF
TGTGCCAGTAGACGGGGGACAGAGATGAACACTGAAGCTTTCTTT
>TRBV6-5|TRBD1|NA|TRBJ1-4
CASSRTGGKLFF
TGTGCCAGCAGTCGAACAGGGGGGAAACTGTTTTTT
>TRBV2|NA|NA|TRBJ1-4
CASGGGPREKLFF
TGTGCCAGCGGGGGAGGACCAAGGGAAAAACTGTTTTTT
>TRBV28|NA|once|TRBJ1-5
CASSTSGRNQPQHF
TGTGCCAGCAGTACCTCAGGGAGGAATCAGCCCCAGCATTTT
>TRBV11-3|NA|few|TRBJ1-2
CASSRLMGTGDNYGYTF
TGTGCCAGCAGCCGCCTCATGGGTACCGGAGATAACTATGGCTACACCTTC
>TRBV30|NA|NA|TRBJ2-3
CAWKDGRDTDTQYF
TGTGCCTGGAAAGACGGCAGGGACACAGATACGCAGTATTTT
>TRBV2|TRBD1|NA|TRBJ1-5
CASSSDRGNQPQHF
TGTGCCAGCAGTTCAGACAGGGGGAATCAGCCCCAGCATTTT